These 27 T cell receptor beta chains were all obtained from the same sample, sequenced in a study of glioma-infiltrating T cells after dendritic cell vaccination. Time point given: after dendritic cell vaccination, including at tumor progression/relapse. Data came from immunoSEQ multiplex PCR; TCRdb stores just in-frame clones and leaves some out. The sample comprises around 78,000 clones, around 86% of which are singletons, and around 2.3% rests with the top ten. The sample in question was blood, obtained after dendritic cell vaccination. These receptors originate from a human donor with glioblastoma.

This sequence joins TRBV6-6 and TRBJ2-7; 14 bases are shared with TRBD2. V trimming: 2 bases; J trimming: 10 bases; junction bases outside the gene matches: 4. Germline CDR1 MNHNY, CDR2 SVGAGI (reference sequence). The CDR3 covers 14 residues. For the CDR3, the DNA is TGTGCCAGCAGTTACATGGGGACTAGCGGGAGTCAGTACTTC. Its translation is CASSYMGTSGSQYF.

V and J are TRBV11-3 and TRBJ2-7, with TRBD2 matching 8 bases. This CDR3 spans 14 amino acids. Germline CDR1 reads SGHNT; CDR2 reads YENEEA. J lost 3 bases, V lost 4 bases, and 5 bases had no gene match. The CDR3, as DNA: TGTGCCAGCAGCTCCGGAACTAGCGGCTACGAGCAGTACTTC. This codes for CASSSGTSGYEQYF.

The J gene is TRBJ1-3, the V gene TRBV6-1; TRBD1 might be the D (5 bases). The germline V and J ends were trimmed by 2 bases and 2 bases, with 13 bases remaining between them. Germline V lookup: CDR1 MNHNS, CDR2 SASEGT. The CDR3 has 16 residues. The CDR3 reads CASSEREGSTGNTIYF. The CDR3 DNA reads TGTGCCAGCAGTGAAAGGGAGGGGTCTACTGGAAACACCATATATTTT.

This rearrangement joins TRBV9 to TRBJ2-7, with a possible D match to TRBD1 (6 bases). V lost 0 bases to trimming and J lost 0 bases, with 13 bases between them. The CDR3 runs to 16 residues. Germline CDR1 SGDLS, CDR2 YYNGEE. CDR3 nucleotide sequence: TGTGCCAGCAGCGTAGGGCTGGACAGCTTCTCCTACGAGCAGTACTTC. Protein sequence: CASSVGLDSFSYEQYF.

The chain links TRBV2 to TRBJ1-1; 9 bases fit TRBD1. Trimming took 8 bases from V and 5 from J; bases not matched to a gene: 9. The CDR3 has 14 amino acids. The germline V gene has CDR1 SNHLY and CDR2 FYNNEI. CDR3 residues: CASSQGALGTEAFF. In DNA form, the CDR3 reads TGTGCCAGCTCACAGGGGGCGCTGGGAACTGAAGCTTTCTTT.

The chain is built from TRBV5-5 and TRBJ1-5; TRBD1 matches 8 bases. Trimming at V came to 3 bases and at J to 2 bases, leaving 1 base not matched to a gene. CDR3 length: 14 amino acids. Germline V gene sequence: CDR1 SGHKS, CDR2 YYEKEE (reference sequence). The CDR3 DNA reads TGTGCCAGCAGCTCGGACAGGGGCAATCAGCCCCAGCATTTT. Protein: CASSSDRGNQPQHF.

Only a few counts were recorded for this clone. J is TRBJ2-7 and V is TRBV4-1; 11 nucleotides agree with TRBD2. The V segment lost 3 bases and the J segment 2 bases; nucleotides outside the gene matches: 6. The CDR3 has 16 residues. Germline assignment: CDR1 MGHRA and CDR2 YSYEKL. As DNA, the CDR3 is TGCGCCAGCAGCCAGGTTAGCGGGGGGGCGCCCTACGAGCAGTACTTC. It codes for CASSQVSGGAPYEQYF.

The rearrangement joins TRBV9 to TRBJ2-7, with unresolved D. The CDR3 covers 14 residues. V dropped 2 bases and J dropped 2 bases, with 11 bases sitting between them. Germline CDR1 and CDR2: SGDLS and YYNGEE. DNA for the CDR3: TGTGCCAGCAGCGTTAGGCTAGGCGCCTACGAGCAGTACTTC. As protein: CASSVRLGAYEQYF.

This chain uses TRBV11-2 with TRBJ2-5; 9 nucleotides agree with TRBD1. CDR1 and CDR2 (germline): SGHAT, FQNNGV. This CDR3 region has 13 residues. The J segment lost 5 bases and the V segment lost 7 bases, leaving 5 bases of the junction unmatched. The CDR3 nucleotides read TGTGCCAGCACCCGACAGGGGGGGGAGACCCAGTACTTC. Amino acids: CASTRQGGETQYF. Full variable domain (rest looked up from reference TRBV11-2 and TRBJ2-5): EAGVAQSPRYKIIEKRQSVAFWCNPISGHATLYWYQQILGQGPKLLIQFQNNGVVDDSQLPKDRFSAERLKGVDSTLKIQPAKLEDSAVYLCASTRQGGETQYFGPGTRLLVL.

This clone came up a few times. This rearrangement joins TRBV13 to TRBJ1-6; D not certain. CDR1 and CDR2 (germline): PRHDT, FYEKMQ (reference sequence). V was pared by 8 bases and J by 7 bases, with 12 bases between. The CDR3 is 13 residues long. DNA for the CDR3: TGTGCCAGCCATGAAGTCCGGAATTCACCCCTCCACTTT. Protein product: CASHEVRNSPLHF.

V usage is TRBV5-1 and J usage is TRBJ2-7; D gene ambiguous. Germline V gene lookup returns CDR1 SGHRS and CDR2 YFSETQ. Trimming pared 3 bases from V and 2 bases from J, leaving 9 bases between. The CDR3 has 13 amino acids. CDR3 coding DNA: TGCGCCAGCAGCTCTGGGCCTGCCTACGAGCAGTACTTC. As protein: CASSSGPAYEQYF.

The rearrangement uses TRBV5-1 and TRBJ2-7; TRBD1 agrees at 8 bases. CDR3 length equals 15 residues. The germline gives CDR1 SGHRS, CDR2 YFSETQ. J was trimmed by 0 bases and V by 2 bases; bases with no gene match: 4. The CDR3 is CASSLQGDSSYEQYF. The CDR3, as DNA: TGCGCCAGCAGCTTACAGGGGGACAGCTCCTACGAGCAGTACTTC.

This clone was observed once. This chain joins TRBV6-5 and TRBJ1-6; 10 nucleotides agree with TRBD1. Trimming took 2 bases from V and 9 from J; bases not matched to a gene: 4. The CDR3 is made up of 15 amino acids. Germline V lookup: CDR1 MNHEY, CDR2 SVGAGI. CDR3 DNA: TGTGCCAGCAGTTACGACAGGGGGCTAGGTTCACCCCTCCACTTT. Translating gives CASSYDRGLGSPLHF.

The V gene is TRBV5-6, the J gene TRBJ1-1, with D possibly matching TRBD1 (6 bases). Between the trimmed V and J ends, which lost 3 bases and 7 bases, there was a span of 16 bases. This CDR3 spans 14 amino acids. Germline V gene sequence: CDR1 SGHDT, CDR2 YYEEEE. In DNA form, the CDR3 reads TGTGCCAGCAGCTGGGGAGGGGGGCCGGTTGAAGCTTTCTTT. It is translated as CASSWGGGPVEAFF.

V usage is TRBV19 and J usage is TRBJ2-5; D gene uncertain. This CDR3 region has 14 residues. V lost 7 bases and J 5 bases, leaving 17 bases between the germline ends. Germline CDR1 reads LNHDA; CDR2 reads SQIVND (reference sequence). Written as DNA, the CDR3 is TGTGCCAGTACCCCCCCTGATAGTCGGGAGACCCAGTACTTC. Its translation is CASTPPDSRETQYF.

This clone was observed a handful of times. The CDR3, as DNA: TGTGCCAGCAGCTTGGAATCCGGCGGGTCTCAAGGGGAAAAACTGTTTTTT. Protein product: CASSLESGGSQGEKLFF. The chain joins TRBV5-4 to TRBJ1-4; D gene ambiguous. The CDR3 loop spans 17 amino acids. Per the germline V gene, CDR1 is SGHNT and CDR2 is YYREEE (reference sequence). Trimming took off 0 bases at V and 8 bases at J, with 20 bases between the two ends.

The chain joins TRBV11-2 to TRBJ2-3; 12 positions match TRBD2. The CDR3 length is 17 residues. V trimming: 0 bases; J trimming: 4 bases; junction bases outside the gene matches: 5. Germline values: CDR1 SGHAT, CDR2 FQNNGV. The CDR3: CASSLEASGRAADTQYF. The CDR3 DNA follows: TGTGCCAGCAGCTTAGAAGCTAGCGGGAGGGCGGCAGATACGCAGTATTTT.

V gene TRBV10-3 combines with J gene TRBJ1-5, with D perhaps matching TRBD1 (5 bases). This CDR3 has 14 amino acids. V was clipped by 3 bases and J by 7 bases, with 13 bases between them. Germline V gene lookup returns CDR1 ENHRY and CDR2 SYGVKD. CDR3 coding DNA: TGTGCCATCAGTGAAGTCCAGCCAGGGCAGCCCCAGCATTTT. It codes for CAISEVQPGQPQHF.

The V and J genes are TRBV27 and TRBJ2-1, with 9 bases aligning to TRBD2. V dropped 3 bases and J dropped 6; count of bases not matched to a gene: 9. The CDR3 has 16 amino acids. Germline-derived CDR1 and CDR2 are MNHEY and SMNVEV (reference sequence). DNA of the CDR3: TGTGCCAGCAGTTTCGCGGGAGGGCCCAGCGTCAATGAGCAGTTCTTC. The encoded protein is CASSFAGGPSVNEQFF.

The rearrangement links TRBV7-9 to TRBJ1-4; TRBD1 agrees at 7 bases. The CDR3 has 16 amino acids. Germline trimming cut 1 base from V and 5 bases from J; bases unmatched to any gene: 7. CDR1 SEHNR and CDR2 FQNEAQ come from the germline V gene (reference sequence). CDR3 sequence reads: CASSLVSGTVNEKLFF. In nucleotides, the CDR3 is TGTGCCAGCAGCTTAGTTTCCGGGACAGTAAATGAAAAACTGTTTTTT.

This clone was observed once. This chain links TRBV7-2 with TRBJ1-1; maybe TRBD1 (6 bases). The CDR3 spans 14 residues. V lost 4 bases, J lost 6 bases, and 15 bases lay in between. CDR1 and CDR2 (germline): SGHTA, FQGNSA. This chain's CDR3 is CASSSVGADPEAFF. For the CDR3, the DNA is TGTGCCAGCAGCTCGGTGGGGGCCGACCCTGAAGCTTTCTTT.

The J gene is TRBJ2-3, the V gene TRBV4-3; 7 nucleotides agree with TRBD2. This CDR3 has 13 amino acids. V dropped 4 bases and J dropped 4; count of bases not matched to a gene: 2. Germline CDR1 reads LGHNA; CDR2 reads YSLEER. For the CDR3, the DNA is TGCGCCAGCAGCCTTGGACTAGCAGATACGCAGTATTTT. This translates into CASSLGLADTQYF.

This clone was seen once. The gene calls are TRBV4-1 and TRBJ2-7; TRBD2 agrees at 7 bases. The CDR3 is 15 residues long. Germline V gene data show CDR1 as MGHRA and CDR2 as YSYEKL. The junction had 8 bases not matched to a gene; V was cut back by 3 bases and J by 3 bases. The chain's CDR3 is CASSHLAGGGYEQYF. CDR3 nucleotide sequence: TGCGCCAGCAGCCACCTCGCTGGGGGGGGCTACGAGCAGTACTTC.

The rearrangement links TRBV7-9 to TRBJ2-5, with 12 bases matching TRBD2. V was pared by 5 bases and J by 5 bases, with 6 bases of the junction left unmatched. Germline CDR1 is SEHNR and CDR2 is FQNEAQ (reference sequence). This CDR3 is 15 amino acids long. For the CDR3, the DNA is TGTGCCAGCAGCCTACTAGCGGGAGGAGGCGAGACCCAGTACTTC. Translated, it gives CASSLLAGGGETQYF.

The rearrangement uses TRBV6-5 and TRBJ2-7, with 11 bases aligning to TRBD2. CDR1 MNHEY and CDR2 SVGAGI come from the germline V gene. V lost 5 bases and J lost 2; bases outside the gene matches: 5. This CDR3 has 15 residues. CDR3 sequence: CASSPWTSGPYEQYF. The CDR3 coding sequence is TGTGCCAGCAGTCCCTGGACTAGCGGGCCCTACGAGCAGTACTTC.

Written as DNA, the CDR3 is TGTGCCATCAGCCCAACAGGGGGCTCGGGCAATCAGCCCCAGCATTTT. Translating gives CAISPTGGSGNQPQHF. The rearrangement uses TRBV10-3 and TRBJ1-5; 9 bases are a match to TRBD1. This CDR3 has 16 amino acids. Trimming at V came to 6 bases and at J to 2 bases, leaving 8 bases not matched to a gene. CDR1 is ENHRY, CDR2 SYGVKD, per germline.

This chain uses TRBV10-3 with TRBJ1-2; TRBD1 agrees at 9 bases. J gave up 5 bases and V 9 bases, and 7 bases lay outside the gene matches. In germline, CDR1 is ENHRY, CDR2 SYGVKD. The CDR3 runs 13 residues. The CDR3 region is CAMEPGTGYGYTF. The CDR3 bases are TGTGCCATGGAGCCCGGGACAGGGTATGGCTACACCTTC.